One sample yielded the 3 T cell receptor beta chains listed below, sequenced in a study. One entry per CDR3 protein results from TCRdb running MiXCR on the 5' RACE reads. The data contain about 50,000 distinct CDR3 sequences, 17% of them singletons. Sequenced: naive CD4+ T cells sorted from blood. Specified subset: naive CD4+ T cells, CD4+CD45RA+CD25-. The receptors derive from a female donor with breast cancer.

About this clonotype: This CDR3 fails to terminate in the conserved phenylalanine or tryptophan, so it likely reflects a read error. The chain couples TRBV20-1 to TRBJ1-2, with TRBD1 as a possible D gene (6 bases). With 1 base removed from V and 4 bases from J, the gap between germline ends came to 13 bases. Looked up from germline, CDR1 is DFQATT and CDR2 is SNEGSKA (reference sequence). CDR3 length equals 14 residues. CDR3 nucleotides: TGCAGTGCTAGAGGCCAACAGGGCTCCTATGGCTACACCTCC. This codes for CSARGQQGSYGYTS.

This clonotype showed up just a few times. The CDR3 nucleotides read TGCGCCAGCAGCCCGGGAGCGGGAGTGGGAGATACGCAGTATTTT. It is translated as CASSPGAGVGDTQYF. This rearrangement joins TRBV5-1 to TRBJ2-3; TRBD2 agrees at 8 bases. The CDR3 is made up of 15 amino acids. With V trimmed by 4 bases and J by 5 bases, 9 bases remained unmatched. CDR1 and CDR2 from the germline V gene are SGHRS and YFSETQ.

This clonotype was recorded a few times. V and J are TRBV20-1 and TRBJ2-7; 7 nucleotides match TRBD2. Trimming took 6 bases from V and 0 from J; bases not matched to a gene: 11. In germline, CDR1 is DFQATT, CDR2 SNEGSKA (reference sequence). The CDR3 runs to 15 residues. The CDR3, as DNA: TGCAGTGCCCCTGGGGGAGGGTCGATCTCCTACGAGCAGTACTTC. It yields the protein CSAPGGGSISYEQYF.